Listed here are 26 T cell receptor beta chains from one sample, sequenced in a study of neurological immune-mediated disorders. TCRdb fed the 5' RACE reads into MiXCR, producing one record per CDR3 protein. This table has about 74,000 distinct CDR3 sequences, roughly 5.5% appearing once. Sequencing input: PBMCs. Receptors were obtained from a man younger than 35 with multiple sclerosis.

This clonotype was counted ten times or more. The gene calls are TRBV5-5 and TRBJ1-5; D is ambiguous. Deletions cut 0 bases from V and 2 bases from J, with 15 bases between. The germline CDR1 and CDR2 sequences are SGHKS and YYEKEE (reference sequence). The CDR3 consists of 17 residues. CDR3 in DNA: TGTGCCAGCAGCTTGGCGTCGGGTCCGGCGGGCAATCAGCCCCAGCATTTT. Translated, it gives CASSLASGPAGNQPQHF.

This clonotype was detected many times. This chain connects TRBV10-3 to TRBJ1-3; tentative D call: TRBD1 (5 bases). Germline loops: CDR1 ENHRY, CDR2 SYGVKD. The CDR3 length is 15 residues. V was clipped by 3 bases and J by 2 bases, with 11 bases between them. The CDR3 loop is CAISDAGTAGNTIYF. For the CDR3, the DNA is TGTGCCATCAGTGACGCGGGGACCGCTGGAAACACCATATATTTT.

This clonotype came up many times. V is TRBV21-1 and J is TRBJ1-5; TRBD1, the table's D call, was not compared with the DNA. TRBV21-1 is tagged as a pseudogene. The CDR3 contains 17 residues. CDR3 sequence (DNA): TGTGCCAGCAGCAAAGAGAGGGCCAGGGGGATAAGGCAGCCCCAGAATTTT. As protein: CASSKERARGIRQPQNF.

This clonotype was recorded at least ten times. V usage is TRBV12-3 or TRBV12-4 and J usage is TRBJ1-2; a weak D match, TRBD1 (5 bases). Trimming left V 10 bases short and J 0 bases short, with 21 bases between. The CDR3 contains 16 residues. The CDR3 reads CATDAPQGGPNYGYTF. CDR3 DNA: TGTGCCACCGACGCCCCTCAGGGAGGGCCTAACTATGGCTACACCTTC.

This clonotype was detected many times. The CDR3 bases are TGTGCCAGCAGCCGAGGGACAGGGTTGAATGAAAAACTGTTTTTT. It yields the protein CASSRGTGLNEKLFF. V and J are TRBV4-2 and TRBJ1-4, with TRBD1 identical over 9 bases. The V segment lost 4 bases and the J segment 5 bases; nucleotides outside the gene matches: 5. The CDR3 extends over 15 amino acids. Germline CDR1 and CDR2: LGHNA and YNFKEQ.

Ten or more counts support this clonotype. This chain connects TRBV5-1 to TRBJ2-1; possible D gene TRBD1, 6 bases. Germline values: CDR1 SGHRS, CDR2 YFSETQ. Deletions cut 3 bases from V and 2 bases from J, with 12 bases between. The CDR3 covers 15 residues. The CDR3 sequence is CASSSYQGPYNEQFF. CDR3 sequence (DNA): TGCGCCAGCAGCTCCTATCAGGGGCCCTACAATGAGCAGTTCTTC. Supplemented by reference TRBV5-1 and TRBJ2-1, the full variable domain reads KAGVTQTPRYLIKTRGQQVTLSCSPISGHRSVSWYQQTPGQGLQFLFEYFSETQRNKGNFPGRFSGRQFSNSRSEMNVSTLELGDSALYLCASSSYQGPYNEQFFGPGTRLTVL.

There are many counts of this clonotype. The V gene is TRBV7-2, the J gene TRBJ1-6, with 8 bases identical to TRBD1. The CDR3 runs 15 residues. V shed 6 bases and J 5 bases; nucleotides not matched to a gene: 6. Germline V gene lookup returns CDR1 SGHTA and CDR2 FQGNSA. CDR3 in amino acids: CASREQGGDNSPLHF. As DNA, the CDR3 is TGTGCCAGCAGAGAACAGGGGGGGGATAATTCACCCCTCCACTTT.

This clonotype was observed at least ten times. The CDR3 here is CASSLSSWQNTEAFF. In DNA, the CDR3 is TGTGCCAGCAGTTTAAGTTCTTGGCAGAACACTGAAGCTTTCTTT. This chain connects TRBV27 to TRBJ1-1; the D is unclear. Trimming took 2 bases from V and 1 from J, leaving 11 bases between them. Per the germline V gene, CDR1 is MNHEY and CDR2 is SMNVEV (reference sequence). The length of the CDR3 is 15 residues.

With regard to this clonotype: This may come from a read error, since a much larger clone is one base off. J is TRBJ1-1 and V is TRBV5-1; D not resolved. The CDR3 consists of 15 residues. Germline CDR1 and CDR2: SGHRS and YFSETQ. Trimming pared 5 bases from V and 5 bases from J, leaving 19 bases between. The CDR3: CASSLRPGSPTEAFF. CDR3 in DNA: TGCGCCAGCAGTCTCCGCCCGGGAAGTCCGACTGAAGCTTTCTTT.

This clonotype was seen a few times. This could be a read error, since a much larger clone is one nucleotide away. The chain recombines TRBV10-3 with TRBJ1-1; D perhaps matches TRBD1 (5 bases). Deletions cut 8 bases from V and 6 bases from J, with 22 bases between. The CDR3 consists of 15 residues. CDR1 ENHRY and CDR2 SYGVKD come from the germline V gene. The CDR3 loop is CAIRESGPIAAEAFF. For the CDR3, the DNA is TGTGCCATCCGAGAGTCGGGGCCTATCGCGGCTGAAGCTTTCTTT.

This clonotype was recorded at least ten times. The rearrangement links TRBV7-2 to TRBJ2-2; perhaps TRBD2 as D (6 bases). Trimming removed 5 bases from V and 4 bases from J, with 14 bases in between. Germline V gives CDR1 SGHTA, CDR2 FQGNSA. The CDR3 runs 15 residues. In nucleotides, the CDR3 is TGTGCCAGCAGCCGATCGACTAGTACCACCGGGGAGCTGTTTTTT. This gives the protein CASSRSTSTTGELFF.

This clonotype was observed at least ten times. This chain joins TRBV20-1 and TRBJ1-5, with 10 bases that match TRBD1. The junction had 8 bases not matched to a gene; V was cut back by 0 bases and J by 3 bases. CDR1 DFQATT and CDR2 SNEGSKA come from the germline V gene (reference sequence). This CDR3 has 17 amino acids. CDR3: CSARDLGGTGVNQPQHF. The CDR3, as DNA: TGCAGTGCTAGAGACCTGGGAGGGACAGGGGTCAATCAGCCCCAGCATTTT.

This clonotype was counted at least ten times. The V call is TRBV2, the J call TRBJ1-2, with 9 bases fitting TRBD1. Germline V gives CDR1 SNHLY, CDR2 FYNNEI. The CDR3 totals 14 residues. The V gene end was trimmed by 8 bases and the J gene end by 8 bases; junction bases not matched to a gene: 12. Written as DNA, the CDR3 is TGTGCCAGCCGGCGGTGGGACAGGGCGGAGGGCTACACCTTC. Translated: CASRRWDRAEGYTF.

The chain couples TRBV29-1 to TRBJ2-2; D is unresolved. The V gene's germline CDR1 is SQVTM and CDR2 ANQGSEA. CDR3 length: 14 residues. V was trimmed by 4 bases and J by 0 bases, leaving 9 bases between them. CDR3 nucleotides: TGCAGCGTTGTGAAACAGACGAACACCGGGGAGCTGTTTTTT. It codes for CSVVKQTNTGELFF.

This clonotype has ten or more counts. The chain is built from TRBV5-1 and TRBJ2-7; D may be TRBD2 (6 bases). Per germline, CDR1 SGHRS and CDR2 YFSETQ. Trimming pared 4 bases from V and 2 bases from J, leaving 19 bases between. The CDR3 has 16 amino acids. Written as DNA, the CDR3 is TGCGCCAGCAGCGGGGGGTTCCGGGACCGAGCCTACGAGCAGTACTTC. It translates to CASSGGFRDRAYEQYF.

This clonotype was seen at least ten times. The junction shows a germline mismatch at one end, possibly a read error. The rearrangement joins TRBV6-2 or TRBV6-3 to TRBJ1-5; 8 bases map to TRBD1. Germline CDR1 MNHEY, CDR2 SVGEGT. The CDR3 has 14 residues. The CDR3 DNA is TGTGCCAGCAGCCCGACAGGGGCAAATCAGCCCCAGAATTTT. Its protein product is CASSPTGANQPQNF.

This clonotype was picked up many times. At one end the junction does not follow the germline gene, possibly because of a read error. The rearrangement links TRBV5-1 to TRBJ1-6; D unclear. There are 14 residues in the CDR3. Germline V gene lookup returns CDR1 SGHRS and CDR2 YFSETQ. CDR3 nucleotide sequence: TGCGCCAGCAGCTTGGGACAAAATAATTCACCCCTCAACTTT. This translates into CASSLGQNNSPLNF.

The table lists this clonotype with many counts. J is TRBJ2-1 and V is TRBV20-1; 8 nucleotides align to TRBD2. CDR3 length: 15 residues. Unmatched junction bases numbered 10, after V lost 4 bases and J lost 5 bases. Germline V lookup: CDR1 DFQATT, CDR2 SNEGSKA (reference sequence). The CDR3 region has the DNA TGCAGTGCTACCCCGATAGCGGGGAGCCACAATGAGCAGTTCTTC. It encodes CSATPIAGSHNEQFF.

This clonotype was recorded many times. The chain combines TRBV20-1 with TRBJ1-6, with TRBD1 matching over 8 bases. The CDR3 is 17 residues long. V was clipped by 3 bases and J by 0 bases; unmatched bases: 7. Germline-derived CDR1 and CDR2 are DFQATT and SNEGSKA (reference sequence). CDR3 nucleotide sequence: TGCAGTGCTAGGGAGGGACAGGCAAGCTCCTATAATTCACCCCTCCACTTT. The encoded protein is CSAREGQASSYNSPLHF.

In its sample, this clonotype was seen a few times. One junction end does not reproduce the germline sequence, and a read error may be involved. The genes are TRBV20-1 and TRBJ1-5; tentative D call: TRBD1 (6 bases). CDR1 is DFQATT and CDR2 is SNEGSKA in the germline V gene (reference sequence). The CDR3 spans 12 residues. DNA of the CDR3: TGCAGTGTTAAGGGGGGAAGTCAGCCCCAGAATTTT. Amino acids: CSVKGGSQPQNF.

Ten or more counts support this clonotype. The chain has TRBV5-1 and TRBJ2-3; 8 bases map to TRBD1. V lost 4 bases and J lost 2; bases outside the gene matches: 12. The CDR3 loop spans 17 amino acids. In germline, CDR1 is SGHRS, CDR2 YFSETQ. CDR3 sequence reads: CASSNRDRRVVTDTQYF. The CDR3 nucleotides are TGCGCCAGCAGCAATCGGGACAGGCGAGTGGTCACAGATACGCAGTATTTT.

The chain employs TRBV10-2 and TRBJ2-2; no reliable D call. Trimming took 7 bases from V and 4 from J, leaving 10 bases between them. CDR3 length equals 13 residues. Germline V gene data show CDR1 as WSHSY and CDR2 as SAAADI. The CDR3 nucleotides are TGCGCCAGCAATAGCTTAGGCACCGGGGAGCTGTTTTTT. Translation gives CASNSLGTGELFF.

This clonotype has ten or more counts. The V and J genes are TRBV28 and TRBJ2-5; tentative D call: TRBD2 (7 bases). This CDR3 spans 18 amino acids. Per the germline V gene, CDR1 is MDHEN and CDR2 is SYDVKM. V was pared by 5 bases and J by 5 bases, with 27 bases between. The CDR3 coding sequence is TGTGCCAGCAGTAAACGCCTTACAGGGACTACACGTGGGGAGACCCAGTACTTC. As protein: CASSKRLTGTTRGETQYF.

This clonotype has at least ten counts. The chain has TRBV12-3 or TRBV12-4 and TRBJ2-5; 9 bases agree with TRBD2. The length of the CDR3 is 14 residues. Unmatched junction bases numbered 6, after V lost 6 bases and J lost 4 bases. The CDR3 region is CASSLAGRGETQYF. The CDR3 DNA reads TGTGCCAGCAGCCTAGCGGGAAGGGGAGAGACCCAGTACTTC.

V gene TRBV9 combines with J gene TRBJ2-7, with D tentatively TRBD1 or TRBD2 (5 bases each). Germline CDR1 is SGDLS and CDR2 is YYNGEE. The ends were cut back, 6 bases at V and 5 bases at J, with 21 bases in the middle. The CDR3 runs 15 residues. The CDR3 nucleotides are TGTGCCAGCACCCCGGGGACCTCTGGGGCCAACGAGCAGTACTTC. It specifies CASTPGTSGANEQYF.

The V gene is TRBV20-1, the J gene TRBJ1-2; D perhaps matches TRBD1 (5 bases). CDR3 length equals 13 residues. The V and J ends lost 0 bases and 7 bases respectively, with 12 bases between them. Germline V gives CDR1 DFQATT, CDR2 SNEGSKA (reference sequence). The CDR3 is CSARDTKGLGYTF. The CDR3 DNA sequence: TGCAGTGCTAGAGATACAAAGGGGCTTGGCTACACCTTC.